This T cell receptor (beta chain) was sequenced for a study of T-cell reconstitution after alpha-beta-depleted transplantation in children. During its preparation, the TCRbeta library received unique molecular identifiers. TCRdb ran MiXCR on the PCR reads and lists one entry per CDR3 protein. Among a few hundred thousand distinct CDR3 sequences, about 12% were seen once, and the ten largest hold 5% to 6%. V was cut by 5 bases and J by 5 bases, with 12 bases left in between. This CDR3 contains 13 residues. This sequence joins TRBV12-3 or TRBV12-4 and TRBJ2-5; D remains ambiguous. The clonotype was recovered from a human donor who donated a stem cell graft to a child with combined immunodeficiency. The source was PBMCs from the stem cell graft donor, collected from the stem cell graft. CDR3 amino acids: CASSLPSIETQYF. In DNA, the CDR3 is TGTGCCAGCAGTCTCCCCTCTATCGAGACCCAGTACTTC.